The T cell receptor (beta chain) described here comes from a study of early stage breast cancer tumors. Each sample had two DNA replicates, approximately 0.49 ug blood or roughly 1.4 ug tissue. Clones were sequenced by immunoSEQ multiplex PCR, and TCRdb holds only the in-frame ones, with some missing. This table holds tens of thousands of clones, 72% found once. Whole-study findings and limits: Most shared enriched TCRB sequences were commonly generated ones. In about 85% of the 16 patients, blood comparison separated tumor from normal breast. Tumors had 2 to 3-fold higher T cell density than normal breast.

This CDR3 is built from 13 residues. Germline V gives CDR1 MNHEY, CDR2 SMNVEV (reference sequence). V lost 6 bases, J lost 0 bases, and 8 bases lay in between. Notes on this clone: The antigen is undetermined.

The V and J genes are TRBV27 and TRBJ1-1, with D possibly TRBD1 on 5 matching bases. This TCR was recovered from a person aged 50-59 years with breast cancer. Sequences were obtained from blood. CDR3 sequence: CASSPTVNTEAFF. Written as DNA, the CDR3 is TGTGCCAGCAGCCCGACAGTGAACACTGAAGCTTTCTTT.